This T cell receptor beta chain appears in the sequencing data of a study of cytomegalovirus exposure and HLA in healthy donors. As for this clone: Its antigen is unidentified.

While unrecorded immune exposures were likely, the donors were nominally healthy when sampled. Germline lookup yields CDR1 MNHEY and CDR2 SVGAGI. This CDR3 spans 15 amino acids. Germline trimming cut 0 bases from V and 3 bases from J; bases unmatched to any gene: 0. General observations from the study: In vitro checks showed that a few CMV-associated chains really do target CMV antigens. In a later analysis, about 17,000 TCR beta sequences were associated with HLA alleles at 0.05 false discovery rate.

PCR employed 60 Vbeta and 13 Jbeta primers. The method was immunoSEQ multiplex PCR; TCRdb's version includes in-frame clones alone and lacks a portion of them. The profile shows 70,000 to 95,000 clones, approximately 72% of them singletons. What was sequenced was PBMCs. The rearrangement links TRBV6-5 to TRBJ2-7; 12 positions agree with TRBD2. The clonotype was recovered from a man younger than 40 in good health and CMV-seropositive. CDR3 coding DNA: TGTGCCAGCAGTTACTCGACTAGCGGGGGCTACGAGCAGTACTTC. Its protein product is CASSYSTSGGYEQYF.